This T cell receptor beta chain came from a study of blood T cells in healthy people across ages. Donors were healthy Caucasian individuals from Russia aged about 6 to 100. Per-sample yields of isolated PBMCs were at least 6 million. The sample holds a few counts of this clonotype. The CDR3 is 15 amino acids. The germline V and J ends were trimmed by 7 bases and 2 bases, with 18 bases remaining between them. Germline CDR1 MNHEY, CDR2 SVGEGT. A second PCR, run for roughly 7 to 11 cycles, used a sample-barcoded 5' primer plus a J-beta primer mix. Each sample provided no less than 2.5 million CDR3-containing paired-end reads. Using its own MiXCR run on the 5' RACE reads, TCRdb lists one record per CDR3 protein. Of fewer than 2,000,000 distinct CDR3 sequences in the sample, approximately 40% are singletons; the top ten hold 23%.

This clonotype was obtained from a human donor in good health. The chain has TRBV6-2 or TRBV6-3 and TRBJ2-7; a possible D gene is TRBD2 (5 bases). What was sequenced was blood. The chain's CDR3 is CASKKGRLAAYEQYF. CDR3 bases: TGTGCCAGCAAAAAGGGTCGGCTAGCCGCCTACGAGCAGTACTTC.